The clone carrying this TCR beta chain came up many times. Its antigen is not identified. The record originates from a study of identical twins. Overall study results and limits: For out-of-frame alpha sequences shared by twins, low generation probability was in excess. Excess sharing by twins proved weaker in beta out-of-frame sequences. The models systematically underestimated how much out-of-frame TCR alpha was shared in monozygotic twins.

Germline values: CDR1 SQVTM, CDR2 ANQGSEA. The CDR3 is made up of 12 amino acids. Trimming shortened V by 6 bases and J by 5 bases, and 13 bases separated the two germline ends. TCRdb called the 5' RACE reads again in MiXCR, with one record for every CDR3 protein. The sample holds about 240,000 distinct CDR3 sequences, about 10% seen once. The chain joins TRBV29-1 to TRBJ2-5, with a tentative D call TRBD1 (5 bases). This receptor was taken from a man in his fifties in good health. The sample taken for sequencing was memory T cells sorted from blood. The CDR3 spells CSVRQSWETQYF. CDR3 nucleotides: TGCAGCGTCAGACAGTCATGGGAGACCCAGTACTTC. Full variable domain (missing parts from reference TRBV29-1 and TRBJ2-5): SAVISQKPSRDICQRGTSLTIQCQVDSQVTMMFWYRQQPGQSLTLIATANQGSEATYESGFVIDKFPISRPNLTFSTLTVSNMSPEDSSIYLCSVRQSWETQYFGPGTRLLVL.